The 13 T cell receptor beta chains given below trace back to one sample, sequenced in a study of CD8+ T cells in alopecia areata. As the sequencing template, cDNA was produced by extracting RNA and reverse transcribing it. The method was immunoSEQ multiplex PCR; TCRdb's version includes in-frame clones alone and lacks a portion of them. The table shows 42,000 or so clones, with just under 95% occurring only once. The treatment: oral pan-JAK inhibitor, 5-10 mg twice daily. This sample comprised CD8+ T cells sorted from blood, obtained at week 24, from a patient treated with tofacitinib. The receptors here all came from a human donor with alopecia areata.

This chain links TRBV9 with TRBJ2-1, with unresolved D. This CDR3 spans 13 amino acids. Deletions cut 4 bases from V and 0 bases from J, with 5 bases between. The V gene's germline CDR1 is SGDLS and CDR2 YYNGEE. The CDR3 spells CASSTSSYNEQFF. Written as DNA, the CDR3 is TGTGCCAGCAGCACGAGCTCCTACAATGAGCAGTTCTTC. Complete variable domain (other parts from reference TRBV9 and TRBJ2-1): DSGVTQTPKHLITATGQRVTLRCSPRSGDLSVYWYQQSLDQGLQFLIQYYNGEERAKGNILERFSAQQFPDLHSELNLSSLELGDSALYFCASSTSSYNEQFFGPGTRLTVL.

The chain has TRBV4-1 and TRBJ2-2; D may be TRBD2 (6 bases). The CDR3 extends over 18 amino acids. V lost 4 bases and J lost 3, with 21 bases in between. Germline V gene sequence: CDR1 MGHRA, CDR2 YSYEKL. The CDR3 nucleotides are TGCGCCAGCAGCCGACTCCCAGCTGGGACTCTAGACACCGGGGAGCTGTTTTTT. Protein product: CASSRLPAGTLDTGELFF.

The chain links TRBV7-8 to TRBJ1-2; 8 bases align to TRBD1. Per germline, CDR1 SGHVS and CDR2 FQNEAQ. The CDR3 contains 16 residues. Trimming cost V 2 bases and J 6 bases; bases outside gene matches: 11. The CDR3 coding sequence is TGTGCCAGCAGCTTACCCATTCGGACAGGGATGGATGGCTACACCTTC. Translating it yields CASSLPIRTGMDGYTF.

The chain has TRBV23-1 and TRBJ2-3; 10 nucleotides agree with TRBD1. TRBV23-1 is sorted into the ORF group, with uncertain function. The CDR3 runs 17 residues. After removal of 4 bases from V and 0 bases from J, the junction contained 7 bases not matched to a gene. CDR3 in amino acids: CASSRQGAFPSTDTQYF. CDR3 DNA: TGCGCCAGCAGTCGACAGGGGGCGTTCCCTAGCACAGATACGCAGTATTTT.

CDR3 region: CSVEAGQGTTNEKLFF. The CDR3 region has the DNA TGCAGCGTTGAAGCGGGACAGGGAACAACTAATGAAAAACTGTTTTTT. This sequence joins TRBV29-1 and TRBJ1-4; 9 positions agree with TRBD1. In germline, CDR1 is SQVTM, CDR2 ANQGSEA. The J segment lost 0 bases and the V segment lost 1 base, leaving 3 bases of the junction unmatched. This CDR3 has 16 residues.

The chain joins TRBV28 to TRBJ2-1; the D call may be TRBD1 or TRBD2 (6 bases each). The germline CDR1 and CDR2 sequences are MDHEN and SYDVKM. The CDR3 is 16 amino acids. V lost 2 bases, J lost 3 bases, and 14 bases lay in between. Written as DNA, the CDR3 is TGTGCCAGCAGTTTAAAAGAGGGGGGCTACTACAATGAGCAGTTCTTC. It is translated as CASSLKEGGYYNEQFF. Full variable domain (remainder filled in from reference TRBV28 and TRBJ2-1): DVKVTQSSRYLVKRTGEKVFLECVQDMDHENMFWYRQDPGLGLRLIYFSYDVKMKEKGDIPEGYSVSREKKERFSLILESASTNQTSMYLCASSLKEGGYYNEQFFGPGTRLTVL.

The chain uses TRBV6-5 and TRBJ2-5; possible D gene TRBD1, 5 bases. The CDR3 sequence is 13 residues long. Trimming removed 6 bases at V and 4 bases at J, with 12 bases between. In germline, CDR1 is MNHEY, CDR2 SVGAGI. The CDR3 loop reads CASSVGLLETQYF. The CDR3 DNA sequence: TGTGCCAGCAGCGTGGGGCTTCTAGAGACCCAGTACTTC.

The chain employs TRBV7-2 and TRBJ2-7; 7 bases match TRBD1. CDR3 length: 16 amino acids. Trimming took 3 bases from V and 2 from J; bases not matched to a gene: 10. Germline V gives CDR1 SGHTA, CDR2 FQGNSA. This CDR3 is CASSLSSTGATYEQYF. The CDR3 bases are TGTGCCAGCAGCTTGTCTTCCACAGGGGCTACCTACGAGCAGTACTTC.

This chain links TRBV29-1 with TRBJ2-1, with TRBD2 as a possible D gene (5 bases). The germline CDR1 and CDR2 sequences are SQVTM and ANQGSEA. V lost 8 bases and J 1 base, leaving 21 bases between the germline ends. The CDR3 has 16 amino acids. For the CDR3, the DNA is TGCAGCCTAGAGTGGACGGAGGTAAAGTCCTACAATGAGCAGTTCTTC. Translating gives CSLEWTEVKSYNEQFF.

V is TRBV29-1 and J is TRBJ2-5; weak D call: TRBD1 (8 bases). Trimming took 7 bases from V and 2 from J, leaving 14 bases between them. The CDR3 runs to 13 residues. In germline, CDR1 is SQVTM, CDR2 ANQGSEA. The CDR3: CSAYRGGQETQYF. The CDR3 nucleotides read TGCAGCGCTTACAGGGGGGGTCAAGAGACCCAGTACTTC.

The J gene is TRBJ2-7, the V gene TRBV5-5; D perhaps matches TRBD1 (5 bases). The CDR3 covers 15 residues. Germline loops: CDR1 SGHKS, CDR2 YYEKEE (reference sequence). V was trimmed by 4 bases and J by 4 bases, leaving 18 bases between them. The DNA of the CDR3 is TGTGCCAGCAGCCCGAACCCAGGGATAAGTTACGAGCAGTACTTC. Its protein is CASSPNPGISYEQYF.

The V call is TRBV28, the J call TRBJ2-5; 8 bases are shared with TRBD2. Germline V gene sequence: CDR1 MDHEN, CDR2 SYDVKM. The CDR3 covers 15 residues. With V trimmed by 5 bases and J by 2 bases, 7 bases remained unmatched. In DNA form, the CDR3 reads TGTGCCAGCAGTCCCCGTAGCGGGGATCAAGAGACCCAGTACTTC. Protein sequence: CASSPRSGDQETQYF.

The V gene is TRBV28, the J gene TRBJ2-7, with TRBD1 as a possible D gene (5 bases). The germline CDR1 and CDR2 sequences are MDHEN and SYDVKM. The V end was cut by 2 bases, the J end by 0 bases, with 11 bases between. The CDR3 spans 15 residues. The CDR3 reads CASSLSRVNSYEQYF. For the CDR3, the DNA is TGTGCCAGCAGTTTAAGCAGGGTCAACTCCTACGAGCAGTACTTC.